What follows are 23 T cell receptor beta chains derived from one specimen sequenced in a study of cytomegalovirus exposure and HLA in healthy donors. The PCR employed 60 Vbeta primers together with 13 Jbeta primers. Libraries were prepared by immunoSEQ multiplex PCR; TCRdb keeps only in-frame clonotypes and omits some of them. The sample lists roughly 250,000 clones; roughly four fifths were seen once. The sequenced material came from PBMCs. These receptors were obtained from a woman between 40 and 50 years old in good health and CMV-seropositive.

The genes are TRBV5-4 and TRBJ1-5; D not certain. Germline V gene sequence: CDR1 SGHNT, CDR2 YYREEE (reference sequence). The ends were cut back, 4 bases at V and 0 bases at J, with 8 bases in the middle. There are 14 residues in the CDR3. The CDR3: CASSEAGSNQPQHF. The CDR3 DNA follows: TGTGCCAGCAGCGAGGCCGGTAGCAATCAGCCCCAGCATTTT. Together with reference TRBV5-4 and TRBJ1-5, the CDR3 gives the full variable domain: ETGVTQSPTHLIKTRGQQVTLRCSSQSGHNTVSWYQQALGQGPQFIFQYYREEENGRGNFPPRFSGLQFPNYSSELNVNALELDDSALYLCASSEAGSNQPQHFGDGTRLSIL.

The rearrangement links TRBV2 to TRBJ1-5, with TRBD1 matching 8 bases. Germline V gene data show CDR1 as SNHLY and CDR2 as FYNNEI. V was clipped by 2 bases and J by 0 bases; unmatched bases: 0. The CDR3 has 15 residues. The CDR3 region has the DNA TGTGCCAGCAGTGAACAGGGGGCTAGCAATCAGCCCCAGCATTTT. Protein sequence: CASSEQGASNQPQHF.

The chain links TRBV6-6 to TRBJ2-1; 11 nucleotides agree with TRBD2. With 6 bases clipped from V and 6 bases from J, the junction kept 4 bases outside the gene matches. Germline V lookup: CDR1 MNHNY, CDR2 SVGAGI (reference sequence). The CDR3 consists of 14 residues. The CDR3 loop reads CASRTSGTINEQFF. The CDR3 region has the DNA TGTGCCAGCAGGACTAGCGGGACCATCAATGAGCAGTTCTTC.

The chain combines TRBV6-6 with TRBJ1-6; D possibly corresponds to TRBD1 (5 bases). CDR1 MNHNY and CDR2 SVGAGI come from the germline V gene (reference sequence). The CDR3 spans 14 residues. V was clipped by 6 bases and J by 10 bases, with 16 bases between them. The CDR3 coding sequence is TGTGCCAGCAGGAGAGACAGCTTGGGGTCACCCCTCCACTTT. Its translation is CASRRDSLGSPLHF.

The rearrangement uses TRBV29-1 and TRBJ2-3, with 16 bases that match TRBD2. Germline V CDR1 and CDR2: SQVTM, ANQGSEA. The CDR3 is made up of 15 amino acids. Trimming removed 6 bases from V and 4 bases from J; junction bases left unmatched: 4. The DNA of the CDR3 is TGCAGCGTCGATGGGACTAGCGGGAGGGCAGATACGCAGTATTTT. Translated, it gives CSVDGTSGRADTQYF.

The CDR3 nucleotides read TGTGCCAGCAGCTATAGACAGGGCCCCCTGGAGCAGTTCTTC. Translating it yields CASSYRQGPLEQFF. The chain has TRBV11-2 and TRBJ2-1; 7 nucleotides agree with TRBD1. This CDR3 is 14 amino acids long. V trimming: 4 bases; J trimming: 10 bases; junction bases outside the gene matches: 10. Germline CDR1 reads SGHAT; CDR2 reads FQNNGV.

CDR3 region: CAISVGSNTDTQYF. DNA for the CDR3: TGTGCCATCAGTGTGGGCAGTAACACAGATACGCAGTATTTT. This chain links TRBV10-3 with TRBJ2-3; no clear D. CDR1 ENHRY and CDR2 SYGVKD come from the germline V gene. The CDR3 runs 14 residues. The V end lost 4 bases, the J end lost 2 bases, and 10 bases lay between the germline ends.

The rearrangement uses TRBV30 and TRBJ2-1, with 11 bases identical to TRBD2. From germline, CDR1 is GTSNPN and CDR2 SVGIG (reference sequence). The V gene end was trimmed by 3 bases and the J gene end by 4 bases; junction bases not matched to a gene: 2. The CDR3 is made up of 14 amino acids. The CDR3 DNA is TGTGCCTGGAGAGGGACTAGCGGATACAATGAGCAGTTCTTC. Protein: CAWRGTSGYNEQFF.

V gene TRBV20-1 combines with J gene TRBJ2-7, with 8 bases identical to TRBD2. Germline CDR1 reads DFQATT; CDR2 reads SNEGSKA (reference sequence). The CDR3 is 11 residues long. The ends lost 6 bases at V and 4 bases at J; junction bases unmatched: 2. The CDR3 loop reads CSAGRGYEQYF. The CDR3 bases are TGCAGTGCCGGGAGGGGATACGAGCAGTACTTC.

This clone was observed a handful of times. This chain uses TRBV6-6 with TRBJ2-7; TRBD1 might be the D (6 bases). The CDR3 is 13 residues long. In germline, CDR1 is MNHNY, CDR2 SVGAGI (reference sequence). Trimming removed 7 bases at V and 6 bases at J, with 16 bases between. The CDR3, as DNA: TGTGCCAGCACGGTACAGGGACCGAGCGAGCAGTACTTC. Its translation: CASTVQGPSEQYF.

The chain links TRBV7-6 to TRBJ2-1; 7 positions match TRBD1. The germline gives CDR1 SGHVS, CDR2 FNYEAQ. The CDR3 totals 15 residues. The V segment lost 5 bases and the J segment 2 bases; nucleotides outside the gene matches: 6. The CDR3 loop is CASSPGQRTYNEQFF. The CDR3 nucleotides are TGTGCCAGCAGCCCGGGACAGAGGACCTACAATGAGCAGTTCTTC.

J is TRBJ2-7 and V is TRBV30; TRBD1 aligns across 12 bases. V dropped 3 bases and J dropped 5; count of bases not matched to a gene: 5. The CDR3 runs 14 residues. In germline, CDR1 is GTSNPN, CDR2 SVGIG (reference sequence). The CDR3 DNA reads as TGTGCCTGGAGCGGGACAGGGGGCGCCAACGAGCAGTACTTC. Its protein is CAWSGTGGANEQYF. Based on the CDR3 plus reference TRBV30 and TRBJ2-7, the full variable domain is SQTIHQWPATLVQPVGSPLSLECTVEGTSNPNLYWYRQAAGRGLQLLFYSVGIGQISSEVPQNLSASRPQDRQFILSSKKLLLSDSGFYLCAWSGTGGANEQYFGPGTRLTVT.

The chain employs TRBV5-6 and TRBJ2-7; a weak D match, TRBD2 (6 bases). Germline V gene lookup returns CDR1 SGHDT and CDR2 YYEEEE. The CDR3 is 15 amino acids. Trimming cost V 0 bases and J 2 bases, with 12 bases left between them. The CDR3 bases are TGTGCCAGCAGCTTGGGTGGACTAACCACCTACGAGCAGTACTTC. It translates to CASSLGGLTTYEQYF.

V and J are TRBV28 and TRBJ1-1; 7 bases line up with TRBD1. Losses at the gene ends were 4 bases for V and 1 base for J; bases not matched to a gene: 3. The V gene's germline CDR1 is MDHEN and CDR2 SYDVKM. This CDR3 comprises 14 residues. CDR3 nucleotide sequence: TGTGCCAGCAGTTCAGACAGGGCGAACACTGAAGCTTTCTTT. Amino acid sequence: CASSSDRANTEAFF.

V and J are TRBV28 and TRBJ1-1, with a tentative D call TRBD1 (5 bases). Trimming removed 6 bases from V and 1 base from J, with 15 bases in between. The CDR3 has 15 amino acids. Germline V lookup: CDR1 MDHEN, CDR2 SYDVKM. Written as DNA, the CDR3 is TGTGCCAGCAGCTCACTCTCCGGACAGAACACTGAAGCTTTCTTT. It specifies CASSSLSGQNTEAFF.

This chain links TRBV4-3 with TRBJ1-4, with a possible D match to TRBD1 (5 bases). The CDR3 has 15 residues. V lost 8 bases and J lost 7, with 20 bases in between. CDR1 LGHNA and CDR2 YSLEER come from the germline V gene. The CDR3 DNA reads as TGCGCCAGCGGCCTAAGCGGGGGAGTGGGTGAAAAACTGTTTTTT. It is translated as CASGLSGGVGEKLFF.

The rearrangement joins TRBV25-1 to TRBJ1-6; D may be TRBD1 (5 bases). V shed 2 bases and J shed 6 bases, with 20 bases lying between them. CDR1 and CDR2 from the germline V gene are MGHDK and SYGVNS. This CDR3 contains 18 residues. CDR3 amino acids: CASSEGQGRWGGNSPLHF. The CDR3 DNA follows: TGTGCCAGCAGTGAAGGGCAGGGTCGCTGGGGAGGTAATTCACCCCTCCACTTT.

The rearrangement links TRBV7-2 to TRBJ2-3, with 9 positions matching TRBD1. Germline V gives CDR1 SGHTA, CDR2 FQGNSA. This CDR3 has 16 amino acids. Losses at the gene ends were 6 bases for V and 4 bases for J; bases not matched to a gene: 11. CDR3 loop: CASRPAGQGVSDTQYF. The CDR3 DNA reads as TGTGCCAGCAGGCCAGCGGGACAGGGTGTCTCAGATACGCAGTATTTT.

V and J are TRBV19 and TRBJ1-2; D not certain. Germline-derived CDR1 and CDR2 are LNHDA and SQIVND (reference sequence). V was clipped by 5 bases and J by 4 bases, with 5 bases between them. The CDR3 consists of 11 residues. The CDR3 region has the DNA TGTGCCAGTAGTTACGGCTATGGCTACACCTTC. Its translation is CASSYGYGYTF.

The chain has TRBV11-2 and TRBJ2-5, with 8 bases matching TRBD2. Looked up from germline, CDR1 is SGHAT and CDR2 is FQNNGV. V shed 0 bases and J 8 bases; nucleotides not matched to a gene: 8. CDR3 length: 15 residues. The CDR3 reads CASSLEVGRGETQYF. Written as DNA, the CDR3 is TGTGCCAGCAGCTTAGAGGTGGGGCGGGGGGAAACCCAGTACTTC.

The CDR3 sequence: CASSEIADHAYNEQFF. Here the CDR3 DNA reads TGTGCCAGCAGTGAAATAGCGGACCACGCCTACAATGAGCAGTTCTTC. The V and J genes are TRBV25-1 and TRBJ2-1, with D possibly TRBD2 on 6 matching bases. Germline V CDR1 and CDR2: MGHDK, SYGVNS. CDR3 length: 16 residues. V gave up 2 bases and J gave up 2 bases, with 13 bases separating them.

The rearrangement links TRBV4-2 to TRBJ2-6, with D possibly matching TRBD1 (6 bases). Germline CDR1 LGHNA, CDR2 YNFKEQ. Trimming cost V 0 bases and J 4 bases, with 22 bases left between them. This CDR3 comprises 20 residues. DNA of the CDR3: TGTGCCAGCAGCCAAGAATTAACAGGGCTAGGGCTGTCGGGGGCCAACGTCCTGACTTTC. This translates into CASSQELTGLGLSGANVLTF.

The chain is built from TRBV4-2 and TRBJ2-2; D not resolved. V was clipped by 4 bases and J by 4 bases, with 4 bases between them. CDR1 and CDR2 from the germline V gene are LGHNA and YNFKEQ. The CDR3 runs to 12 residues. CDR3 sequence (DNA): TGTGCCAGCAGCCCGGTCACCGGGGAGCTGTTTTTT. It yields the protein CASSPVTGELFF.